This T cell receptor (beta chain) was identified in a study of T-cell reconstitution after alpha-beta-depleted transplantation in children. Study-level points and caveats: Reported findings indicate that, about two months after transplant, alpha-beta T cells came from several hundred expanded clones, which were derived from non-depleted graft cells. One year post-transplant, T-cell counts and diversity were largely derived from T cells produced anew.

Regarding this clonotype: Its matching antigen is unknown.

During its preparation, the TCRbeta library received unique molecular identifiers. Each CDR3 protein gets one entry after TCRdb re-called the PCR reads with MiXCR. Of over 90,000 distinct CDR3 sequences listed, approximately 5.4% were seen once; the top ten hold about 6%. Germline-derived CDR1 and CDR2 are MNHEY and SVGAGI. The CDR3 has 14 amino acids. Unmatched junction bases numbered 3, after V lost 2 bases and J lost 7 bases. Sequenced here: PBMCs, mostly from graft donor cells, sampled 60 days after TCRalphabeta/CD19-depleted stem cell transplant. The sequence came from a female patient under 10 years old who had a stem cell transplant for Fanconi anemia, so the T cells may come from the graft donor. The genes are TRBV6-5 and TRBJ2-1; 9 nucleotides agree with TRBD1. The CDR3 region has the DNA TGTGCCAGCAGTTACACAGGGGGCTGGAATGAGCAGTTCTTC. It encodes CASSYTGGWNEQFF.